A selection of T cell receptor beta chains follows, all from one sample in a study of T cell responses to AZD1222 COVID-19 vaccine. Libraries were prepared by immunoSEQ multiplex PCR; TCRdb keeps only in-frame clonotypes and omits some of them. The sample lists 90,000 to 130,000 clones; around 81% were seen once. Sequencing used peripheral blood, obtained on day 0 of AZD1222 vaccination. Receptors were obtained from an adult in good health. CDR3s include the opening cysteine and the closing phenylalanine or tryptophan. Fields, in order: J gene, CDR3 length, V gene, D gene, CDR3 protein, CDR3 DNA. D genes are given only for firm matches.

TRBJ1-2,16,TRBV10-3,-,CAISEPVGGRGSGYTF,TGTGCCATCAGTGAGCCTGTCGGTGGGAGGGGATCTGGCTACACCTTC
TRBJ1-3,15,TRBV27,-,CASSLHGYSGNTIYF,TGTGCCAGCAGTTTGCATGGATACTCTGGAAACACCATATATTTT
TRBJ2-4,15,TRBV4-3,-,CASRGTLIAKNIQYF,TGCGCCAGCAGGGGGACACTAATAGCCAAAAACATTCAGTACTTC
TRBJ2-1,11,TRBV20-1,-,CSAGGYNEQFF,TGCAGTGCTGGGGGGTATAATGAGCAGTTCTTC
TRBJ1-3,13,TRBV27,-,CASSPIAGNTIYF,TGTGCCAGCAGTCCTATAGCCGGAAACACCATATATTTT
TRBJ2-5,15,TRBV10-3,TRBD2,CAISKDWTSGETQYF,TGTGCCATCAGTAAAGACTGGACTAGCGGGGAGACCCAGTACTTC
TRBJ1-2,12,TRBV10-3,-,CAISEGERSYTF,TGTGCCATCAGTGAAGGGGAAAGAAGCTACACCTTC
TRBJ1-3,15,TRBV19,-,CASSLTGSSGNTIYF,TGTGCCAGTAGCCTTACAGGGAGCTCTGGAAACACCATATATTTT
TRBJ1-1,12,TRBV12-3/TRBV12-4,-,CASSPIFAEAFF,TGTGCCAGCAGTCCTATATTCGCTGAAGCTTTCTTT
TRBJ2-7,14,TRBV10-2,TRBD1,CASRAGQGTYEQYF,TGCGCCAGCAGAGCGGGACAGGGGACCTACGAGCAGTACTTC
TRBJ2-3,15,TRBV4-1,TRBD2,CASSQGWGGEDTQYF,TGCGCCAGCAGCCAAGGTTGGGGGGGTGAGGATACGCAGTATTTT
TRBJ1-6,11,TRBV20-1,-,CSARDHSPLHF,TGCAGTGCTAGAGATCATTCACCCCTCCACTTT
TRBJ1-1,14,TRBV7-9,TRBD1,CASSLGQGRTEAFF,TGTGCCAGCAGCCTCGGACAGGGTAGGACTGAAGCTTTCTTT
TRBJ2-5,14,TRBV27,TRBD2,CASSPSGLEGTQYF,TGTGCCAGTAGCCCTAGCGGGCTCGAGGGGACCCAGTACTTC
TRBJ1-1,14,TRBV5-1,TRBD1,CASSPGDRTTEAFF,TGCGCCAGCAGCCCCGGGGACAGGACTACTGAAGCTTTCTTT
TRBJ2-5,13,TRBV5-1,-,CASSLWGTETQYF,TGCGCCAGCAGCTTATGGGGGACGGAGACCCAGTACTTC
TRBJ2-7,12,TRBV6-5,-,CASTNVYSEQYF,TGTGCCAGCACTAACGTGTATTCCGAGCAGTACTTC
TRBJ2-1,11,TRBV4-2,-,CASSLGNEQFF,TGTGCCAGCAGCCTTGGGAATGAGCAGTTCTTC
TRBJ2-7,14,TRBV28,-,CASRGSGRAGEQYF,TGTGCCAGCAGGGGATCCGGGAGAGCCGGCGAGCAGTACTTC